These 9 T cell receptor beta chains came from one sample sequenced in a study of blood T cell repertoires in COVID-19. Repertoires were generated with immunoSEQ multiplex PCR, while TCRdb's copy carries only in-frame clones and drops some. This table holds some 210,000 clones, 84% found once. Sequenced sample: peripheral blood. The receptors were gathered from a woman in her forties or fifties with active or convalescent COVID-19.

The chain employs TRBV7-2 and TRBJ2-1; TRBD2 agrees at 15 bases. Germline CDR1 SGHTA, CDR2 FQGNSA. The ends lost 5 bases at V and 12 bases at J; junction bases unmatched: 11. The CDR3 spans 16 residues. In DNA form, the CDR3 reads TGTGCCAGCAGCCGTCCCACGGGACTAGCGGGAGGATCGCAGTTCTTC. As protein: CASSRPTGLAGGSQFF.

The chain recombines TRBV5-1 with TRBJ1-6, with 7 bases matching TRBD1. The ends lost 3 bases at V and 6 bases at J; junction bases unmatched: 3. The CDR3 covers 14 residues. Germline values: CDR1 SGHRS, CDR2 YFSETQ. The CDR3 loop reads CASSSTGINSPLHF. CDR3 coding DNA: TGCGCCAGCAGCTCGACAGGGATTAATTCACCCCTCCACTTT.

V and J are TRBV19 and TRBJ2-5; 10 positions match TRBD1. After removal of 1 base from V and 4 bases from J, the junction contained 6 bases not matched to a gene. Germline V CDR1 and CDR2: LNHDA, SQIVND (reference sequence). The CDR3 spans 16 residues. Here the CDR3 reads CASSIGQGAGLETQYF. The CDR3, as DNA: TGTGCCAGTAGTATAGGACAGGGGGCCGGACTAGAGACCCAGTACTTC.

The chain joins TRBV18 to TRBJ1-4; unclear D gene. The CDR3 has 13 residues. Per the germline V gene, CDR1 is KGHSH and CDR2 is LQKENI. The V end was cut by 4 bases, the J end by 6 bases, with 9 bases between. The CDR3 region is CASSLRADEKLFF. CDR3 nucleotide sequence: TGTGCCAGCTCACTGCGGGCGGATGAAAAACTGTTTTTT.

This chain uses TRBV5-1 with TRBJ1-1; a weak D match, TRBD1 (5 bases). Trimming removed 4 bases from V and 4 bases from J, with 11 bases in between. This CDR3 region has 13 residues. In germline, CDR1 is SGHRS, CDR2 YFSETQ. The CDR3 sequence: CASSPVGATEAFF. The CDR3 nucleotides are TGCGCCAGCAGCCCTGTAGGGGCCACTGAAGCTTTCTTT.

V and J are TRBV13 and TRBJ2-4, with TRBD1 identical over 9 bases. Looked up from germline, CDR1 is PRHDT and CDR2 is FYEKMQ (reference sequence). V dropped 4 bases and J dropped 0; count of bases not matched to a gene: 4. This CDR3 has 16 residues. The CDR3 protein is CASSSRGQGAKNIQYF. For the CDR3, the DNA is TGTGCCAGCAGCTCTCGGGGACAGGGAGCCAAAAACATTCAGTACTTC.

The CDR3 here is CASRGGQAGELFF. CDR3 DNA sequence: TGTGCCAGCAGGGGTGGACAGGCCGGGGAGCTGTTTTTT. The gene calls are TRBV7-8 and TRBJ2-2; TRBD1 matches 7 bases. The CDR3 covers 13 residues. Germline V gene lookup returns CDR1 SGHVS and CDR2 FQNEAQ. The trim removed 6 bases at V and 6 bases at J, leaving 4 bases unmatched.

Ten or more counts support this clone. J is TRBJ2-7 and V is TRBV7-3; the match to TRBD1 covers 7 bases. Germline V lookup: CDR1 SGHTA, CDR2 FQGTGA. Germline trimming cut 6 bases from V and 5 bases from J; bases unmatched to any gene: 7. CDR3 length: 13 residues. The CDR3 region is CASSFDRAHEQYF. CDR3 DNA sequence: TGTGCCAGCAGTTTTGACAGGGCCCACGAGCAGTACTTC.

The chain has TRBV21-1 and TRBJ2-3; the D call TRBD2 from the table was never checked on the DNA. TRBV21-1 is tagged as a pseudogene. The CDR3 length is 19 residues. CDR3 region: CASTAAKGNGRGRTDTQYF. DNA for the CDR3: TGTGCCAGCACCGCAGCAAAAGGTAATGGGAGGGGTAGGACAGATACGCAGTATTTT.